This T cell receptor (beta chain) comes out of a study of CD4+ T cells in melanoma. The CDR3 is 14 amino acids. The germline CDR1 and CDR2 sequences are SGHRS and YFSETQ. V was pared by 1 base and J by 12 bases, with 10 bases of the junction left unmatched. The protocol was immunoSEQ multiplex PCR, while the TCRdb copy is restricted to in-frame clones and leaves out a portion. Of approximately 5,700 clones in the sample, just under 70% were seen once. The sequence was collected from a human donor with melanoma. Sequencing used cells from a culture (not recorded whether cultured in vitro). The J gene is TRBJ1-1, the V gene TRBV5-1; TRBD1 agrees at 9 bases. CDR3 amino acids: CASSLLVGDRDPFF. The CDR3 region has the DNA TGCGCCAGCAGCTTGTTGGTTGGGGACAGGGACCCTTTCTTT. Full variable domain (remainder filled in from reference TRBV5-1 and TRBJ1-1): KAGVTQTPRYLIKTRGQQVTLSCSPISGHRSVSWYQQTPGQGLQFLFEYFSETQRNKGNFPGRFSGRQFSNSRSEMNVSTLELGDSALYLCASSLLVGDRDPFFGQGTRLTVV.